This T cell receptor (beta chain) was recovered during a study of CD8+ T cells in alopecia areata. Study results and limitations: Throughout tofacitinib, many expanded lesional clones continued to persist in scalp and blood.

The treatment was: oral pan-JAK inhibitor, 5-10 mg twice daily. Notes on this clone: What it binds is unknown.

Extracted RNA was reverse transcribed into cDNA, the sequencing template. TCRdb keeps only in-frame clones here, not all; method: immunoSEQ multiplex PCR. The repertoire holds 120,000 or so clones, with roughly 55% as singletons. The CDR3 covers 13 residues. V was pared by 4 bases and J by 1 base, with 7 bases between. Germline loops: CDR1 LGHNA, CDR2 YSLEER. This receptor was obtained from a human donor with alopecia areata. The sequencing used CD4+ T cells sorted from blood, collected at week 4, from a patient treated with tofacitinib. The V gene is TRBV4-3, the J gene TRBJ2-5; D is uncertain. This CDR3 reads CASSRNSQETQYF. For the CDR3, the DNA is TGCGCCAGCAGCCGGAACTCCCAAGAGACCCAGTACTTC.